Sequencing of this T cell receptor (beta chain) was carried out in a study of cytomegalovirus exposure and HLA in healthy donors. On this clone itself: Its antigen is as yet unknown.

The PCR ran on 60 Vbeta and 13 Jbeta primers. Data came from immunoSEQ multiplex PCR; TCRdb stores just in-frame clones and leaves some out. The table has some 130,000 clones, roughly four fifths seen once; the top ten hold approximately 2%. Study-wide results and caveats: Generally TCR sequences proved uncommon, though certain public TCRs appeared in numerous donors. In a later analysis, HLA-associated TCR beta chains were more clonally expanded than equally common others.

These donors, healthy bone marrow donors, were studied. Trimming cost V 1 base and J 4 bases; bases outside gene matches: 6. Germline CDR1 SGHRS, CDR2 YFSETQ. The CDR3 loop spans 16 amino acids. V is TRBV5-1 and J is TRBJ2-2, with TRBD2 identical over 8 bases. The TCR sequence derives from a man aged 25 to 40 in good health and CMV-seronegative. The source material was PBMCs. Here the CDR3 reads CASSLSAGGGTGELFF. CDR3 nucleotide sequence: TGCGCCAGCAGCTTGTCGGCGGGAGGAGGCACCGGGGAGCTGTTTTTT.